This TCR beta chain was sequenced in a study of early T cells in non-severe SARS-CoV-2 infection (dated by TCRdb to about 2021). With respect to the entire study: Because TCR sequencing relied on bulk RNA taken from unsorted whole blood, pairing of alpha and beta chains was not possible.

On this clonotype: Its antigen is unknown. Qualities for individual bases were not recorded, and no much larger clone is one base off.

A case-control design nested within a healthcare worker cohort in London, UK, was used, with weekly nasopharyngeal swab PCR tests and blood sampling performed. Healthcare workers were recruited during the week of the UK lockdown, between 23 and 31 March 2020, and followed weekly for up to about 15 weeks. From the cysteine through the phenylalanine, the CDR3 covers 14 amino acids. Kept here is only the CDR3 DNA, which spans 42 bases and is read in frame from base 1. The junction shows trimming of 5 bases on V and 0 bases on J, plus 14 bases between the germline ends. The germline V gene provides CDR1 SQVTM and CDR2 ANQGSEA. Library method: 5' RACE. Sequenced on a NextSeq 500. In the TCR library protocol, unique molecular identifiers were attached to individual cDNA molecules to correct for PCR bias and sequencing error. Sequencing covered both TCR alpha and beta chains, and within each sample the abundances of alpha and beta sequences were tightly co-correlated. The source study handled its data this way. V gene, J gene and CDR3 annotation of TCR sequences was performed with Decombinator V4. Expanded TCRs were defined as changing significantly between any two time points under a Poisson model with p below 0.0001. TCR abundances were normalised to the total number of TCRs sequenced per sample and expressed as counts per million. MAIT TCRs were defined by TRAV1-2 paired with TRAJ12, TRAJ20 or TRAJ33, and iNKT TCRs by TRAV10 paired with TRAJ18. VDJdb, accessed 1 November 2021, was searched for CMV, EBV and SARS-CoV-2 annotated TCRs, with TCRs annotated for multiple antigens excluded. TCRdb reanalyzed the raw reads on its own, using fastp at Q25 for trimming and MiXCR for clone calling, and kept in-frame beta chains. Rows are unified per CDR3 protein, each entry keeping the most common DNA and genes. The V and J calls reflect TCRdb's pipeline rather than the authors' work. The sample yields some 78,000 distinct CDR3 sequences; over 10% were counted once. About 6% of the sample goes to the ten largest clones.

The paper as a whole reports these results and caveats: Matching against VDJdb was skewed toward anti-spike CD8 responses, likely underestimated virus-specific expansions, and missed private and CD4 specificities.

Material for sequencing was whole blood. This sequence originates from an adult who was a healthcare worker with PCR-confirmed SARS-CoV-2 infection or an uninfected control (not recorded which). The chain links TRBV29-1 with TRBJ2-7; the D gene assignment is perhaps TRBD1 or TRBD2, with each matching 5 bases. The CDR3 region reads CSVTRDGSSYEQYF. The nucleotides read TGCAGCGTTACCCGGGACGGCAGCTCCTACGAGCAGTACTTC.